The entry below gives a single TCR beta chain sequence along with its context. 13 Jbeta primers and 60 Vbeta primers were used for the PCR. The assay was immunoSEQ multiplex PCR, and TCRdb's table has in-frame clones only and misses some. The data contain about 120,000 clones, 75% of them seen just once; the ten biggest clones take up nearly 3%. The V and J ends lost 2 bases and 5 bases respectively, with 23 bases between them. Germline CDR1 is SGHRS and CDR2 is YFSETQ. This CDR3 is built from 18 residues. These data belong to a study of cytomegalovirus exposure and HLA in healthy donors. This clonotype was obtained from a middle-aged woman in good health and CMV-seropositive. Material: PBMCs. The chain links TRBV5-1 to TRBJ2-4; perhaps TRBD1 as D (6 bases). The CDR3 protein is CASSLTVRAPGTQNIQYF. The CDR3, as DNA: TGCGCCAGCAGCTTAACAGTCAGGGCGCCTGGGACACAAAACATTCAGTACTTC.